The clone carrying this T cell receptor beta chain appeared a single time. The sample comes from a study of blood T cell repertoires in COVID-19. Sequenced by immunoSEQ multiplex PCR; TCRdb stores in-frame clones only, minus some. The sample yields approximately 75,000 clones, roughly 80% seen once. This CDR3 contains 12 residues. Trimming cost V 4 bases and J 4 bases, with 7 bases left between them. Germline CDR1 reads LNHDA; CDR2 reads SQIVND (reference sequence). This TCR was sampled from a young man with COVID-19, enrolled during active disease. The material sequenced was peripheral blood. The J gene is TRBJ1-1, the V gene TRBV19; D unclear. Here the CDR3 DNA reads TGTGCCAGTAGTACGGGGATCACTGAAGCTTTCTTT. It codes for CASSTGITEAFF.